This passage covers 26 T cell receptor beta chains from one sample sequenced in a study of T cell repertoires in cytomegalovirus infection. TCRdb reprocessed the reads via MiXCR and lists one record per CDR3 protein. Of fewer than 1,000,000 distinct CDR3 sequences in the sample, around 29% were seen once. Their antigen targets remain unknown. The sequenced sample was cultured CD8+ T cells from PBMCs, obtained from culture after CMV antigen stimulation. The receptors stem from a human donor in good health (CMV status not recorded). Some clones in this sample may be carry-over from other donors' samples.

This chain uses TRBV11-2 with TRBJ2-2; D remains unclear. This CDR3 has 15 amino acids. V was shortened by 6 bases and J by 4 bases, with 15 bases between the two germline ends. CDR1 and CDR2 (germline): SGHAT, FQNNGV. This chain's CDR3 is CASRVLGSLTGELFF. For the CDR3, the DNA is TGTGCCAGCAGGGTGCTGGGGTCCCTCACCGGGGAGCTGTTTTTT.

This clonotype was counted between two and nine times. The DNA for the CDR3 is TGTGCCAGCAGTGAGGGTACACAGCCCCAGCATTTT. Translation gives CASSEGTQPQHF. The rearrangement links TRBV5-6 to TRBJ1-5; D gene ambiguous. Germline loops: CDR1 SGHDT, CDR2 YYEEEE. Deletions cut 5 bases from V and 7 bases from J, with 10 bases between. The CDR3 is 12 amino acids.

The V call is TRBV7-3, the J call TRBJ2-3; maybe TRBD2 (6 bases). CDR3 length equals 15 residues. V was trimmed by 0 bases and J by 3 bases, leaving 10 bases between them. Germline CDR1 SGHTA, CDR2 FQGTGA. CDR3 sequence reads: CASSLTATSTDTQYF. The CDR3 region has the DNA TGTGCCAGCAGCTTAACCGCGACTAGTACAGATACGCAGTATTTT.

The rearrangement links TRBV6-5 to TRBJ1-6; TRBD1 aligns across 9 bases. After removal of 7 bases from V and 10 bases from J, the junction contained 11 bases not matched to a gene. This CDR3 has 15 residues. Per the germline V gene, CDR1 is MNHEY and CDR2 is SVGAGI. CDR3 nucleotides: TGTGCCAGCACCTCTCAGGGACAGGGATACTCACCCCTCCACTTT. This gives the protein CASTSQGQGYSPLHF.

The chain joins TRBV29-1 to TRBJ2-5, with TRBD1 matching 7 bases. The CDR3 has 16 amino acids. Germline V gives CDR1 SQVTM, CDR2 ANQGSEA. The J segment lost 4 bases and the V segment lost 2 bases, leaving 13 bases of the junction unmatched. CDR3 DNA: TGCAGCGTTGAAACTTACGGGACAGTGCCCTTAGAGACCCAGTACTTC. Translating gives CSVETYGTVPLETQYF.

In this sample, this clonotype turned up many times. This chain uses TRBV7-6 with TRBJ2-1; D might be TRBD1 (5 bases). In germline, CDR1 is SGHVS, CDR2 FNYEAQ. V was pared by 0 bases and J by 6 bases, with 9 bases between. The CDR3 sequence is 14 residues long. The CDR3 DNA reads as TGTGCCAGCAGCTTAGCGGACATTGGCAATGAGCAGTTCTTC. As protein: CASSLADIGNEQFF.

There are many counts of this clonotype. The CDR3 DNA follows: TGTGCCACCAGTGATCCCGGGACAGGGAACAATGAGCAGTTCTTC. This encodes CATSDPGTGNNEQFF. The V and J genes are TRBV24-1 and TRBJ2-1; TRBD1 matches at 9 bases. This CDR3 contains 15 residues. With 3 bases clipped from V and 5 bases from J, the junction kept 4 bases outside the gene matches. Germline V gene data show CDR1 as KGHDR and CDR2 as SFDVKD.

J is TRBJ1-1 and V is TRBV6-5; D might be TRBD1 (5 bases). V lost 2 bases, J lost 0 bases, and 13 bases lay in between. Germline V CDR1 and CDR2: MNHEY, SVGAGI. The CDR3 length is 16 residues. The DNA for the CDR3 is TGTGCCAGCAGTTACGGTTCCTTGGGGGTGAACACTGAAGCTTTCTTT. Encoded protein: CASSYGSLGVNTEAFF.

V and J are TRBV3-1 and TRBJ2-1; weak D call: TRBD2 (6 bases). V was pared by 5 bases and J by 9 bases, with 11 bases between. The CDR3 extends over 12 amino acids. The germline V gene encodes CDR1 LGHDT and CDR2 YNNKEL (reference sequence). CDR3 region: CASSGEAVEQFF. CDR3 nucleotides: TGTGCCAGCAGCGGGGAGGCTGTTGAGCAGTTCTTC.

Many counts were recorded for this clonotype. In DNA, the CDR3 is TGTGCCAGCAGTCGAACTTCTCCCAGGGCGGATGAGCAGTTCTTC. Its protein is CASSRTSPRADEQFF. This sequence joins TRBV7-9 and TRBJ2-1, with D perhaps matching TRBD1 (5 bases). The CDR3 spans 15 residues. Trimming left V 6 bases short and J 8 bases short, with 20 bases between. The V gene's germline CDR1 is SEHNR and CDR2 FQNEAQ (reference sequence).

J is TRBJ2-3 and V is TRBV6-5; D uncertain. The V end lost 0 bases, the J end lost 5 bases, and 15 bases lay between the germline ends. Germline CDR1 reads MNHEY; CDR2 reads SVGAGI. This CDR3 has 16 amino acids. The CDR3 coding sequence is TGTGCCAGCAGTTACTCACCCCAAAGTATGGTAGATACGCAGTATTTT. Translating it yields CASSYSPQSMVDTQYF.

The genes are TRBV3-1 and TRBJ2-5; 12 bases are shared with TRBD1. Germline lookup yields CDR1 LGHDT and CDR2 YNNKEL (reference sequence). V lost 5 bases to trimming and J lost 4 bases; unmatched junction nucleotides: 8. This CDR3 is 16 amino acids long. The CDR3 bases are TGTGCCAGCAGCTTTCGGGACAGGGGGCGCTTAGAGACCCAGTACTTC. Encoded protein: CASSFRDRGRLETQYF.

This clonotype appeared a few times. The chain has TRBV27 and TRBJ2-3; D might be TRBD1 (6 bases). V was cut by 2 bases and J by 2 bases, with 14 bases left in between. This CDR3 is built from 16 residues. Germline CDR1 MNHEY, CDR2 SMNVEV (reference sequence). CDR3 sequence: CASSLLLRDTTDTQYF. CDR3 DNA sequence: TGTGCCAGCAGTTTACTACTCCGGGACACCACAGATACGCAGTATTTT.

This clonotype was counted a few times. The V and J genes are TRBV10-2 and TRBJ2-7; 11 positions match TRBD1. The CDR3 length is 15 residues. Germline trimming cut 8 bases from V and 3 bases from J; bases unmatched to any gene: 9. Germline CDR1 and CDR2: WSHSY and SAAADI. This CDR3 reads CASLAPGQGGYEQYF. CDR3 DNA sequence: TGCGCCAGCTTGGCACCGGGACAGGGGGGCTACGAGCAGTACTTC.

This clonotype occurred a few times. The chain recombines TRBV6-5 with TRBJ2-7; 9 bases match TRBD1. V shed 2 bases and J 6 bases; nucleotides not matched to a gene: 2. The CDR3 is 13 amino acids. From germline, CDR1 is MNHEY and CDR2 SVGAGI. CDR3 residues: CASSYGTGFEQYV. The CDR3 region has the DNA TGTGCCAGCAGTTACGGGACAGGGTTCGAGCAGTACGTC.

The CDR3 DNA is TGCGCCAGCAGCCAAGATAGGGCGTCTGGGGAGCTGTTTTTT. This codes for CASSQDRASGELFF. The chain joins TRBV4-1 to TRBJ2-2; D is unresolved. The germline V gene encodes CDR1 MGHRA and CDR2 YSYEKL. CDR3 length: 14 residues. The V end was cut by 0 bases, the J end by 8 bases, with 10 bases between.

This clonotype has more than one count but fewer than ten. The chain employs TRBV7-9 and TRBJ2-7; either TRBD1 or TRBD2 may supply D (5 bases each). CDR1 and CDR2 (germline): SEHNR, FQNEAQ (reference sequence). The CDR3 length is 15 residues. V shed 1 base and J shed 1 base, with 11 bases lying between them. The CDR3 DNA follows: TGTGCCAGCAGCTTAGGTGGGACGAGTTCCTACGAGCAGTACTTC. It translates to CASSLGGTSSYEQYF.

The chain links TRBV11-2 to TRBJ1-6, with D possibly TRBD1 on 6 matching bases. CDR1 and CDR2 from the germline V gene are SGHAT and FQNNGV. CDR3 length: 16 amino acids. Trimming removed 5 bases at V and 6 bases at J, with 17 bases between. The CDR3 sequence: CASSPRTDVSNSPLHF. In DNA form, the CDR3 reads TGTGCCAGCAGCCCACGGACAGACGTTTCTAATTCACCCCTCCACTTT.

This clonotype was detected many times. This sequence joins TRBV28 and TRBJ1-1; D may be TRBD1 (6 bases). CDR1 is MDHEN and CDR2 is SYDVKM in the germline V gene. The CDR3 length is 19 residues. Trimming cost V 1 base and J 1 base, with 22 bases left between them. The CDR3: CASSLLIARAGDPNTEAFF. CDR3 in DNA: TGTGCCAGCAGTTTATTGATCGCGAGGGCAGGGGACCCGAACACTGAAGCTTTCTTT.

The chain employs TRBV20-1 and TRBJ2-7; D is ambiguous. Trimming cost V 0 bases and J 3 bases, with 9 bases left between them. Germline V CDR1 and CDR2: DFQATT, SNEGSKA (reference sequence). The CDR3 has 13 residues. CDR3 sequence (DNA): TGCAGTGCTAGAGACTTGTTCGGCTACGAGCAGTACTTC. Amino acids: CSARDLFGYEQYF.

In this sample, this clonotype turned up a few times. This sequence joins TRBV15 and TRBJ1-2; 9 nucleotides match TRBD1. The germline V gene has CDR1 LNHNV and CDR2 YYDKDF (reference sequence). The CDR3 runs 14 residues. V shed 5 bases and J 4 bases; nucleotides not matched to a gene: 5. The CDR3 region is CATSSGTGLYGYTF. Here the CDR3 DNA reads TGTGCCACCAGCTCCGGGACAGGGCTCTATGGCTACACCTTC.

Comments on this clonotype: At one end the junction does not follow the germline gene, possibly because of a read error. The CDR3 DNA sequence: TGTACCAGCAGTTTGTACCGGGCACGAGAGACCCAGTACTTC. Translated: CTSSLYRARETQYF. The chain is built from TRBV28 and TRBJ2-5; D remains unclear. Germline V gives CDR1 MDHEN, CDR2 SYDVKM. This CDR3 is 14 amino acids long. Full variable domain (remainder filled in from reference TRBV28 and TRBJ2-5): DVKVTQSSRYLVKRTGEKVFLECVQDMDHENMFWYRQDPGLGLRLIYFSYDVKMKEKGDIPEGYSVSREKKERFSLILESASTNQTSMYLCTSSLYRARETQYFGPGTRLLVL.

The V and J genes are TRBV28 and TRBJ2-3, with 11 positions matching TRBD2. The ends lost 3 bases at V and 6 bases at J; junction bases unmatched: 8. The CDR3 contains 16 residues. CDR1 and CDR2 (germline): MDHEN, SYDVKM. The chain's CDR3 is CASSLYSGGAMDTQYF. The DNA for the CDR3 is TGTGCCAGCAGTTTGTATAGCGGGGGGGCGATGGATACGCAGTATTTT.

In its sample, this clonotype was seen a few times. The rearrangement links TRBV12-3 or TRBV12-4 to TRBJ1-1; the D is unclear. The CDR3 spans 13 residues. Deletions cut 8 bases from V and 3 bases from J, with 13 bases between. CDR3 residues: CASGKGWDTEAFF. CDR3 in DNA: TGTGCCAGCGGAAAGGGCTGGGACACTGAAGCTTTCTTT.

This clonotype was detected once. The CDR3 loop is CASSPGDSSPISYNSPLHF. The DNA for the CDR3 is TGTGCCAGCTCACCAGGAGACAGTTCCCCAATTTCCTATAATTCACCCCTCCACTTT. V and J are TRBV18 and TRBJ1-6, with a tentative D call TRBD1 (5 bases). CDR3 size: 19 residues. Trimming cost V 2 bases and J 1 base, with 18 bases left between them. The V gene's germline CDR1 is KGHSH and CDR2 LQKENI.

The V and J genes are TRBV29-1 and TRBJ2-5; no firm D call. The CDR3 runs to 13 residues. Germline CDR1 reads SQVTM; CDR2 reads ANQGSEA. The V end lost 6 bases, the J end lost 4 bases, and 15 bases lay between the germline ends. CDR3 region: CSVPRPRGETQYF. As DNA, the CDR3 is TGCAGCGTGCCGAGACCCCGAGGAGAGACCCAGTACTTC.